The source of this T cell receptor beta chain is a study of blood T cells in healthy people across ages. General study findings and limits: A strong correlation was seen between TCR beta diversity and naive T cell percentage.

Turning to this clonotype: Antigen specificity is unknown.

Primers used in a second PCR of roughly 6 to 12 cycles were a sample-barcoded 5' primer and a J-beta primer mix. Paired-end reads containing CDR3 totaled no fewer than 3 million for each sample. MiXCR was run by TCRdb on the 5' RACE reads, yielding one entry per CDR3 protein. This sample has some 760,000 distinct CDR3 sequences; approximately 25% occur once, and the top ten carry under 10%. The CDR3 sequence is 15 residues long. Between the trimmed V and J ends, which lost 2 bases and 3 bases, there was a span of 11 bases. Germline CDR1 is SGHAT and CDR2 is FQNNGV. This sample was shared with a second study, whose subject was T cells of mothers and their children. This second study says: Reads recorded for TCR beta CDR3 numbered over 8 million per mother and some 3.3 million per child.

The material sequenced was blood. The receptor was derived from a boy aged 10-17 years in good health. V gene TRBV11-2 combines with J gene TRBJ2-1, with D possibly matching TRBD2 (6 bases). CDR3 amino acids: CASSLLAVLYNEQFF. The CDR3 DNA sequence: TGTGCCAGCAGCTTATTAGCGGTGCTCTACAATGAGCAGTTCTTC.